These 10 T cell receptor beta chains originate from one sample sequenced in a study of blood T cell repertoires in COVID-19. Profiled with immunoSEQ multiplex PCR; TCRdb holds only in-frame clones, not every one. The table records under 300,000 clones, around 84% of them present only once. Sequencing used peripheral blood. The receptors were sampled from a woman between 18 and 30 years old with acute or convalescent COVID-19.

The genes are TRBV7-2 and TRBJ2-5; 7 bases agree with TRBD1. V dropped 4 bases and J dropped 5; count of bases not matched to a gene: 7. This CDR3 has 14 amino acids. Germline V gives CDR1 SGHTA, CDR2 FQGNSA. The CDR3 DNA is TGTGCCAGCAGCTCGAGACAGGGTCGGGAGACCCAGTACTTC. The encoded protein is CASSSRQGRETQYF.

This chain links TRBV28 with TRBJ1-2; D is unresolved. V lost 2 bases, J lost 4 bases, and 8 bases lay in between. From germline, CDR1 is MDHEN and CDR2 SYDVKM. The length of the CDR3 is 13 residues. The CDR3 DNA sequence: TGTGCCAGCAGTTTAACGAGTCCCTATGGCTACACCTTC. Residues: CASSLTSPYGYTF.

J is TRBJ1-6 and V is TRBV30, with 8 bases lining up with TRBD1. This CDR3 has 13 amino acids. V was clipped by 4 bases and J by 9 bases; unmatched bases: 5. CDR1 is GTSNPN and CDR2 is SVGIG in the germline V gene (reference sequence). This chain's CDR3 is CAWTGGDLSPLHF. DNA of the CDR3: TGTGCCTGGACAGGGGGCGATCTTTCACCCCTCCACTTT.

This clone was seen a handful of times. CDR3 region: CASSLTDRWGLDYGYTF. The CDR3 DNA reads as TGTGCCAGCAGCTTAACGGACAGGTGGGGGTTGGACTATGGCTACACCTTC. This rearrangement joins TRBV7-2 to TRBJ1-2; TRBD1 aligns across 7 bases. The CDR3 sequence is 17 residues long. The V and J ends lost 2 bases and 3 bases, in that order; junction bases with no gene match: 12. CDR1 is SGHTA, CDR2 FQGNSA, per germline.

This rearrangement joins TRBV4-3 to TRBJ2-1; 8 bases are shared with TRBD2. CDR1 LGHNA and CDR2 YSLEER come from the germline V gene. The CDR3 sequence is 17 residues long. V lost 1 base and J lost 9; bases outside the gene matches: 14. The CDR3 spells CASSQVGERESKREQFF. CDR3 nucleotide sequence: TGCGCCAGCAGCCAAGTTGGGGAGCGGGAGTCGAAGCGTGAGCAGTTCTTC.

The J gene is TRBJ2-1, the V gene TRBV5-4, with D maybe TRBD2 (6 bases). This CDR3 is built from 17 residues. CDR1 is SGHNT and CDR2 is YYREEE in the germline V gene (reference sequence). Trimming removed 0 bases at V and 5 bases at J, with 18 bases between. The CDR3 here is CASSLAPLGGRDNEQFF. Here the CDR3 DNA reads TGTGCCAGCAGCTTGGCCCCCCTCGGGGGTAGGGACAATGAGCAGTTCTTC.

This chain joins TRBV5-1 and TRBJ1-1; D not resolved. The ends were cut back, 0 bases at V and 1 base at J, with 7 bases in the middle. The CDR3 runs 14 residues. Germline CDR1 is SGHRS and CDR2 is YFSETQ. The CDR3 sequence: CASSLDPGNTEAFF. The CDR3 DNA reads TGCGCCAGCAGCTTGGATCCGGGGAACACTGAAGCTTTCTTT.

The chain is built from TRBV4-2 and TRBJ2-7, with D perhaps TRBD2 (5 bases). The CDR3 is made up of 16 amino acids. CDR1 is LGHNA and CDR2 is YNFKEQ in the germline V gene. V lost 4 bases and J 5 bases, leaving 21 bases between the germline ends. This chain's CDR3 is CASSPPVADGGHEQYF. The CDR3 DNA reads TGTGCCAGCAGCCCACCAGTGGCCGATGGAGGACACGAGCAGTACTTC.

CDR3 DNA: TGTGCCAGCAGTTCTTCCGGACAGGCCCGATTCCAGCCCCAGCATTTT. This translates into CASSSSGQARFQPQHF. The rearrangement uses TRBV28 and TRBJ1-5; TRBD1 matches at 7 bases. There are 16 residues in the CDR3. Germline assignment: CDR1 MDHEN and CDR2 SYDVKM. The V and J ends lost 4 bases and 7 bases, in that order; junction bases with no gene match: 13.

In this sample, this clone turned up once. The chain employs TRBV7-2 and TRBJ2-3; 8 bases map to TRBD2. Per germline, CDR1 SGHTA and CDR2 FQGNSA. V dropped 1 base and J dropped 4; count of bases not matched to a gene: 10. The CDR3 consists of 17 residues. This CDR3 reads CASSLVPAGDGPDTQYF. Here the CDR3 DNA reads TGTGCCAGCAGCTTAGTCCCAGCGGGAGATGGTCCAGATACGCAGTATTTT.